This is a list of T cell receptor beta chains from one sample in a study of molecular identifiers for immune sequencing clone quantification. MiXCR was run by TCRdb on the PCR reads, yielding one entry per CDR3 protein. The sample has about 640,000 distinct CDR3 sequences, about 20% seen once. The sample taken for sequencing was naive CD8+ T cells from blood, with Jurkat cell RNA spiked in. The origin of the receptors is a human donor in good health. Some libraries in this study had Jurkat cell RNA spiked in. Both conserved end residues are part of each CDR3. A D gene is named only where the DNA matches it firmly. Not all rows give a size; the values are once, few, many and, for expanded clones, a class.

TRBJ2-3 medium-sized - TRBV7-9 CASSLGTDTQYF TGTGCCAGCAGCTTAGGCACAGATACGCAGTATTTT
TRBJ2-7 - - TRBV7-9 CASSLVLGAFDEQYF TGTGCCAGCAGCTTAGTGCTAGGCGCTTTCGACGAGCAGTACTTC
TRBJ1-1 many - TRBV4-3 CASSQGIAHLNTEAFF TGCGCCAGCAGCCAAGGGATAGCACATCTGAACACTGAAGCTTTCTTT
TRBJ1-5 - TRBD1 TRBV4-2 CASSQGQGSNQPEHF TGTGCCAGCAGCCAAGGACAGGGGAGCAATCAGCCCGAGCATTTT
TRBJ1-6 many - TRBV6-6 CAGNRDPYNSPLHF TGTGCCGGGAACAGGGATCCCTATAATTCACCCCTCCACTTT
TRBJ2-7 many - TRBV12-3/TRBV12-4 CASSETRGEQYF TGTGCCAGCAGCGAGACCCGAGGGGAGCAGTACTTC
TRBJ1-1 many - TRBV25-1 CASSDRQLEAFF TGTGCCAGCAGTGACCGACAGCTTGAAGCTTTCTTT
TRBJ2-2 - TRBD1 TRBV25-1 CASTTGGPTGELFF TGTGCCAGCACAACAGGGGGACCAACCGGGGAGCTGTTTTTT
TRBJ1-1 many - TRBV14 CASSQDLGALESEAFF TGTGCCAGCAGCCAAGATTTAGGGGCCCTAGAGAGTGAAGCTTTCTTT
TRBJ2-5 - TRBD2 TRBV30 CAWSGGLGGETQYF TGTGCCTGGAGTGGGGGACTAGGGGGAGAGACCCAGTACTTC
TRBJ2-1 - - TRBV12-3/TRBV12-4 CASSFSVGVMVGQFF TGTGCCAGCAGTTTCTCGGTGGGGGTGATGGTTGGGCAGTTCTTC
TRBJ2-1 - TRBD2 TRBV11-1 CASSSLFAGGAYNEQFF TGTGCCAGCAGCTCCCTGTTCGCGGGAGGGGCCTACAATGAGCAGTTCTTC
TRBJ1-2 few - TRBV20-1 CSARIQRFYGYTF TGCAGTGCTAGAATCCAGAGATTCTATGGCTACACCTTC
TRBJ2-7 many - TRBV11-2 CASSLFSGGGYEQYF TGTGCCAGCAGCTTATTTTCAGGTGGGGGCTACGAGCAGTACTTC
TRBJ2-7 few - TRBV27 CATRGDGYSYEQYF TGTGCCACTCGCGGGGACGGTTACTCCTACGAGCAGTACTTC
TRBJ1-1 few - TRBV4-2 CASSQEARTYTEAFF TGTGCCAGCAGCCAAGAAGCAAGGACTTATACTGAAGCTTTCTTT
TRBJ1-6 - - TRBV7-6 CASSLGTVYNSPLHF TGTGCCAGCAGCTTAGGGACAGTCTATAATTCACCCCTCCACTTT
TRBJ2-7 few - TRBV7-9 CANSLGGGGTYEQYF TGTGCCAACAGCTTAGGGGGCGGGGGCACCTACGAGCAGTACTTC
TRBJ1-6 many TRBD1 TRBV4-1 CASSQTGVFSPLHF TGCGCCAGCAGTCAGACAGGGGTCTTTTCACCCCTCCACTTT
TRBJ2-5 few TRBD1 TRBV20-1 CSARDRTGQETQYF TGCAGTGCTAGAGATCGGACAGGTCAGGAGACCCAGTACTTC
TRBJ2-7 many - TRBV6-2/TRBV6-3 CASSYAANGVYEQYF TGTGCCAGCAGTTACGCCGCTAACGGGGTATACGAGCAGTACTTC
TRBJ2-7 many TRBD2 TRBV9 CASSPEGTSGRTDEQYF TGTGCCAGCAGCCCCGAGGGGACTAGCGGGAGAACTGACGAGCAGTACTTC
TRBJ2-2 few TRBD1 TRBV4-3 CASSQDPGTGIFDPNTGELFF TGCGCCAGCAGCCAAGACCCCGGGACAGGGATTTTTGACCCGAACACCGGGGAGCTGTTTTTT
TRBJ2-5 many - TRBV6-5 CASTGETQYF TGTGCCAGCACGGGTGAGACCCAGTACTTC
TRBJ2-2 few - TRBV30 CAQKVDTGELFF TGTGCCCAAAAGGTCGACACCGGGGAGCTGTTTTTT